These 20 T cell receptor beta chains share one sample of origin, sequenced in a study of response to subunit inactivated influenza vaccine. In TCRdb, the RT-PCR reads were re-called with MiXCR into one record per CDR3 protein. The table lists 590,000 or so distinct CDR3 sequences, about 15% of them singletons. Sequences were derived from PBMCs from blood, sampled around two weeks before vaccination. These receptors were obtained from a man aged 45-60 years who received an inactivated influenza vaccine.

The V and J genes are TRBV20-1 and TRBJ2-2; TRBD1 aligns across 7 bases. The length of the CDR3 is 17 residues. CDR1 is DFQATT, CDR2 SNEGSKA, per germline (reference sequence). J gave up 4 bases and V 0 bases, and 11 bases lay outside the gene matches. This CDR3 is CSAREIGTGALTGELFF. In DNA form, the CDR3 reads TGCAGTGCTAGAGAGATAGGTACAGGGGCCCTCACCGGGGAGCTGTTTTTT.

This chain joins TRBV12-3 or TRBV12-4 and TRBJ1-5; 7 bases are shared with TRBD1. This CDR3 is 14 amino acids long. J gave up 5 bases and V 3 bases, and 4 bases lay outside the gene matches. The DNA for the CDR3 is TGTGCCAGCAGTTTCGCCAGGGGGGATCAGCCCCAGCATTTT. Translated, it gives CASSFARGDQPQHF.

This clonotype has at least ten counts. The gene calls are TRBV7-9 and TRBJ2-1; weak D call: TRBD2 (5 bases). This CDR3 has 13 residues. V gave up 0 bases and J gave up 10 bases, with 10 bases separating them. CDR1 is SEHNR, CDR2 FQNEAQ, per germline (reference sequence). DNA for the CDR3: TGTGCCAGCAGCTTAGCCCTCGGGGAGGAGCAGTTCTTC. Protein: CASSLALGEEQFF. The full variable domain, rest sourced from reference TRBV7-9 and TRBJ2-1, is DTGVSQNPRHKITKRGQNVTFRCDPISEHNRLYWYRQTLGQGPEFLTYFQNEAQLEKSRLLSDRFSAERPKGSFSTLEIQRTEQGDSAMYLCASSLALGEEQFFGPGTRLTVL.

This clonotype was seen more than once but under ten times. The V call is TRBV7-2, the J call TRBJ2-5, with 7 bases fitting TRBD2. CDR1 is SGHTA, CDR2 FQGNSA, per germline. Trimming at V came to 4 bases and at J to 6 bases, leaving 8 bases not matched to a gene. The CDR3 length is 14 residues. CDR3 DNA sequence: TGTGCCAGCAGCTCGGGGGGTAGGGTACAGACCCAGTACTTC. As protein: CASSSGGRVQTQYF.

This clonotype has a handful of counts. DNA of the CDR3: TGTGCCAGCAGTTTCGTAGATGAGCAGTTCTTC. Translation gives CASSFVDEQFF. The J gene is TRBJ2-1, the V gene TRBV12-3 or TRBV12-4; D not resolved. CDR3 size: 11 residues. V lost 3 bases and J 8 bases, leaving 5 bases between the germline ends.

This clonotype was observed a handful of times. The chain uses TRBV7-8 and TRBJ1-1; D might be TRBD1 (5 bases). The V and J ends lost 1 base and 0 bases respectively, with 9 bases between them. The CDR3 covers 15 residues. Germline V CDR1 and CDR2: SGHVS, FQNEAQ. CDR3 in DNA: TGTGCCAGCAGCTTAGGCCTACAGGTGAACACTGAAGCTTTCTTT. This sequence encodes CASSLGLQVNTEAFF.

CDR3 DNA sequence: TGCAGCGTTTTCCCGACAGGGCGGGAGACCCAGTACTTC. Protein sequence: CSVFPTGRETQYF. The chain is built from TRBV29-1 and TRBJ2-5; 7 bases map to TRBD1. The CDR3 spans 13 residues. Germline trimming cut 5 bases from V and 5 bases from J; bases unmatched to any gene: 8. Germline values: CDR1 SQVTM, CDR2 ANQGSEA.

The table lists this clonotype with many counts. This sequence joins TRBV21-1 and TRBJ1-2; TRBD1 is the table's D call, not checked against the DNA. TRBV21-1 is described as a pseudogene. This CDR3 spans 12 amino acids. The CDR3 DNA is TGTGCCAGCAGCTCGTACAGGCGGGGCTACACCTTC. Its translation: CASSSYRRGYTF.

This clonotype was recorded a few times. The chain joins TRBV29-1 to TRBJ2-2; 13 nucleotides line up with TRBD2. In germline, CDR1 is SQVTM, CDR2 ANQGSEA. J was trimmed by 4 bases and V by 0 bases; bases with no gene match: 8. This CDR3 region has 18 residues. The CDR3 DNA reads as TGCAGCGTTGAAGATCGACTAGCGGGGGGACTGGGCACCGGGGAGCTGTTTTTT. Protein: CSVEDRLAGGLGTGELFF.

The chain links TRBV6-1 to TRBJ1-5, with D possibly TRBD1 on 5 matching bases. In germline, CDR1 is MNHNS, CDR2 SASEGT. CDR3 length: 14 residues. V was clipped by 10 bases and J by 3 bases, with 16 bases between them. The chain's CDR3 is CATREGMFNQPQHF. The CDR3 nucleotides read TGTGCCACTCGGGAGGGGATGTTCAATCAGCCCCAGCATTTT.

The chain links TRBV4-2 to TRBJ2-7, with unresolved D. The CDR3 totals 14 residues. The germline CDR1 and CDR2 sequences are LGHNA and YNFKEQ. The V end lost 0 bases, the J end lost 4 bases, and 10 bases lay between the germline ends. The CDR3: CASSQDGLAYEQYF. The CDR3 coding sequence is TGTGCCAGCAGCCAAGATGGCCTTGCGTACGAGCAGTACTTC.

The CDR3: CASTGPSTGNTIYF. Here the CDR3 DNA reads TGTGCCAGCACGGGACCTTCTACTGGAAACACCATATATTTT. The V gene is TRBV12-3 or TRBV12-4, the J gene TRBJ1-3; possible D gene TRBD1, 5 bases. V was cut by 7 bases and J by 2 bases, with 12 bases left in between. CDR3 size: 14 residues.

This clonotype was detected many times. The rearrangement links TRBV2 to TRBJ2-3; D remains ambiguous. Trimming stripped 1 base from V and 1 base from J, with 9 bases between. The CDR3 is made up of 15 amino acids. CDR1 is SNHLY and CDR2 is FYNNEI in the germline V gene. The CDR3 bases are TGTGCCAGCAGTGAAGAAGTGGCGCGCACAGATACGCAGTATTTT. This codes for CASSEEVARTDTQYF.

V usage is TRBV10-1 and J usage is TRBJ2-7; 12 nucleotides line up with TRBD2. Trimming took 2 bases from V and 6 from J; bases not matched to a gene: 11. CDR3 size: 17 residues. Per germline, CDR1 WNHNN and CDR2 SYGVQD (reference sequence). In DNA, the CDR3 is TGCGCCAGCAGTGAGCCGACTAGCGGGAGTAGTAATGGCGAGCAGTACTTC. Encoded protein: CASSEPTSGSSNGEQYF.

In its sample, this clonotype was seen many times. The chain employs TRBV5-1 and TRBJ2-7; 7 bases match TRBD1. V was clipped by 4 bases and J by 3 bases; unmatched bases: 13. The CDR3 has 16 residues. Germline V gene data show CDR1 as SGHRS and CDR2 as YFSETQ. The CDR3 spells CASSTVTGSFFYEQYF. DNA of the CDR3: TGCGCCAGCAGCACCGTGACAGGGTCGTTCTTCTACGAGCAGTACTTC.

This clonotype was observed a few times. The rearrangement joins TRBV29-1 to TRBJ2-7, with 7 bases aligning to TRBD1. V was clipped by 7 bases and J by 4 bases; unmatched bases: 7. Germline CDR1 SQVTM, CDR2 ANQGSEA. The CDR3 has 12 amino acids. For the CDR3, the DNA is TGCAGCGCCCGGGACAGTCAATACGAGCAGTACTTC. Translated: CSARDSQYEQYF.

This clonotype was seen more than once but under ten times. The chain carries TRBV7-2 and TRBJ2-7; 13 nucleotides match TRBD2. The junction had 6 bases not matched to a gene; V was cut back by 1 base and J by 9 bases. This CDR3 spans 15 amino acids. Germline V gene sequence: CDR1 SGHTA, CDR2 FQGNSA. DNA for the CDR3: TGTGCCAGCAGCTTAGATGGGACTAGCGGGATTACGCAGTACTTC. Protein: CASSLDGTSGITQYF.

This clonotype was detected a few times. The genes are TRBV6-1 and TRBJ2-4; 9 positions match TRBD1. CDR3 length: 15 amino acids. Germline CDR1 and CDR2: MNHNS and SASEGT. With 6 bases clipped from V and 7 bases from J, the junction kept 10 bases outside the gene matches. CDR3 sequence: CASSGGQGAGNIQYF. The CDR3, as DNA: TGTGCCAGCAGCGGGGGACAGGGAGCAGGGAACATTCAGTACTTC.

This clonotype has more than one count but fewer than ten. The chain couples TRBV29-1 to TRBJ2-7; 11 bases are shared with TRBD2. The CDR3 spans 15 residues. Germline trimming cut 4 bases from V and 3 bases from J; bases unmatched to any gene: 8. Germline V gene data show CDR1 as SQVTM and CDR2 as ANQGSEA. CDR3 coding DNA: TGCAGCGTTGCCCACCTAGCGGGGGGATTCTACGAGCAGTACTTC. This gives the protein CSVAHLAGGFYEQYF.

This clonotype was seen ten or more times. This rearrangement joins TRBV4-2 to TRBJ1-4, with 7 bases lining up with TRBD1. V lost 0 bases, J lost 0 bases, and 1 base stayed unmatched. Per the germline V gene, CDR1 is LGHNA and CDR2 is YNFKEQ. This CDR3 spans 16 amino acids. CDR3 sequence (DNA): TGTGCCAGCAGCCAAGACAGGGGGGCAACTAATGAAAAACTGTTTTTT. Encoded protein: CASSQDRGATNEKLFF.